The clone carrying this T cell receptor beta chain showed up just a few times. Its antigen is unidentified. The CDR3 length is 16 residues. CDR1 and CDR2 (germline): SGHRS, YFSETQ. The junction had 8 bases not matched to a gene; V was cut back by 3 bases and J by 2 bases. The PCR had 60 Vbeta and 13 Jbeta primers. Sequenced by immunoSEQ multiplex PCR; TCRdb stores in-frame clones only, minus some. The sample contains under 200,000 clones, 70% to 90% of which appear only once. The sample belongs to a study of cytomegalovirus exposure and HLA in healthy donors. Whole-study context: Clustering assigned roughly 81% of the roughly 420 genotyped donors to the Caucasian-associated ancestry cluster.

Study-wide points: Altogether, 160 or so TCR beta chains were recorded as cytomegalovirus-associated. Later genetic work tied a missense DCLRE1C variant to beta-chain V and J trimming.

Specimen: PBMCs. The chain links TRBV5-1 to TRBJ2-3; 8 nucleotides match TRBD1. This clonotype was sampled from a woman between 18 and 29 years old in good health and CMV-seronegative. The CDR3 sequence is CASSSTGGVTTDTQYF. CDR3 DNA: TGCGCCAGCAGCTCAACAGGGGGAGTCACCACAGATACGCAGTATTTT.